This TCR beta chain is drawn from a study of patients and donors after allogeneic stem cell transplantation. TCRdb processed the RT-PCR reads anew with MiXCR; each CDR3 protein has one entry. This table has about 39,000 distinct CDR3 sequences, 25% to 35% appearing once. Germline CDR1 reads LGHNA; CDR2 reads YSLEER. The CDR3 sequence is 14 residues long. J lost 15 bases, V lost 7 bases, and 17 bases had no gene match. The specimen sequenced was blood, either unsorted or a sorted T cell fraction (not recorded which). This TCR was sampled from a human donor who was either an allogeneic HSCT recipient or a stem cell or donor lymphocyte infusion donor (not recorded which). It is not recorded whose cells these are; they may come from a transplant donor. The chain links TRBV4-3 to TRBJ2-1; TRBD1 agrees at 8 bases. The CDR3 protein is CASKPGQESLRGFF. In DNA form, the CDR3 reads TGCGCCAGCAAACCGGGACAGGAGAGCCTAAGGGGGTTCTTC.